This T cell receptor beta chain was found in a study of shared clonotypes between healthy human individuals. Study in general: The study enrolled a couple of women and three men aged 18 to 49. CD4 naive and memory got three plates each, CD8 naive two, CD8 memory one.

The naive CD8 population came from CD45RO-negative cells selected for CCR7, without terminally differentiated effector memory CD45RA+ cells. For this clone: Its specificity is not known.

Replicate PCRs for sorted subsets used 200 ng DNA; this equaled around 28,000 T cell genomes. The assay was immunoSEQ multiplex PCR, and TCRdb's table has in-frame clones only and misses some. The table lists about 2,200,000 clones, under 95% of them singletons, with more than 1.5% in the top ten. Trimming cost V 6 bases and J 0 bases, with 8 bases left between them. CDR3 length: 14 amino acids. CDR1 is MNHEY and CDR2 is SVGAGI in the germline V gene. Study-wide findings and caveats: Clonotypes shared by all four donors outscored non-shared clonotypes in generation probability.

The receptor comes from a young man in good health. Some clones in this sample may be carry-over from other donors' samples. Material: naive CD8+ T cells from PBMCs. The chain links TRBV6-5 to TRBJ2-2, with a weak D call TRBD2 (6 bases). The chain's CDR3 is CASSWGANTGELFF. For the CDR3, the DNA is TGTGCCAGCAGCTGGGGGGCGAACACCGGGGAGCTGTTTTTT.